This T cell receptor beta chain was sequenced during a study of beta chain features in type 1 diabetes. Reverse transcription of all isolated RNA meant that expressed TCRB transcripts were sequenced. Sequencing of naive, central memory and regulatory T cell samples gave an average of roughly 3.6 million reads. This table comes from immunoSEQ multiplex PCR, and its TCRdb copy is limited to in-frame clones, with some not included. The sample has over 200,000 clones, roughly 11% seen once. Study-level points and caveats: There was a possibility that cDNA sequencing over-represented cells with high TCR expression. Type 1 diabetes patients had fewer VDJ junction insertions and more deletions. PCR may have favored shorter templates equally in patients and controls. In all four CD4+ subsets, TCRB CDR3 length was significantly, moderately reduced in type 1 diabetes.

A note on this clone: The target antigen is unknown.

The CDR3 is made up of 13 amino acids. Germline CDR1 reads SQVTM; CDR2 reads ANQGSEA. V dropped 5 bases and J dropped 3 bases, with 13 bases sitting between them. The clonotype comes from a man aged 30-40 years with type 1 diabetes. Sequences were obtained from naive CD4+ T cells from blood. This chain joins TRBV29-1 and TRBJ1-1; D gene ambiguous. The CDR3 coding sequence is TGCAGCGTTAAGCCTCTGTCCTACACTGAAGCTTTCTTT. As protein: CSVKPLSYTEAFF.